This TCR beta chain appears in the sequencing data of a study of cytomegalovirus exposure and HLA in healthy donors (dated by TCRdb to the late 2010s). About the investigation overall: In an earlier analysis of around 540 of the donors, 276 Gb of sequence data and approximately 120 million unique TCR beta sequences from about 190 million T cells were reported. In a later analysis, previously published TCR beta repertoires from roughly 710 donors were re-analyzed and high-resolution HLA genotyping was added so that TCR occurrence patterns could be studied. In a later genetic analysis, genome-wide SNP genotypes for about three fifths of the roughly 670 donors were used, and that subset was treated as a discovery cohort. Of the roughly 430 genotyped donors, over 65% fell in the genetic ancestry cluster associated with self-reported Caucasian donors. The later analysis used no new phenotypic data to find candidate immune exposures, relying instead on TCR beta sequences and their occurrence across donors. To decide whether each TCR beta V gene segment behaved as functional or pseudogenic, an earlier analysis of some 600 of the donors relied on high-throughput TCR beta sequencing. To predict cytomegalovirus infection status, the study combined high-throughput TCR immunosequencing, statistical association of individual TCRs with disease status, and machine learning. Along with the roughly 710-subject first cohort, a separate validation cohort of over a hundred different subjects was used. Alongside the repertoire data, information on donor age, sex, ethnicity and CMV serostatus was compiled. The study aimed to test whether cataloging public T cell receptors could reveal signatures of past pathogen exposure. The T cell repertoires of 666 subjects were profiled by immunosequencing and related to cytomegalovirus serostatus. The number of donors typed differed by locus, with roughly 629-640 for A, B, C, DRB1 and DQB1, 522 for DQA1, 600 to 610 for DPA1, and about 450 for DPB1. All discovery cohort repertoires had been generated using a single sequencing platform. Roughly 290 gigabases of sequencing data and around 88 million unique TCR sequences made up an early release that covered about 640 HLA-typed donors. Because of strong linkage in the cohort, roughly 5 DR-DQ haplotypes were treated as single units for association and clustering. On average, over 200,000 unique TCR beta nucleotide sequences were sequenced per donor among some 430 genotyped donors of the cohort, with 15% to 20% of those sequences being non-productive. HLA typing included class I and class II loci at four-digit resolution. What the work shows at the level of the full study, not this receptor alone: The authors suggested that the approach could potentially be extended to other disease states and immunological phenotypes. HLA typing was unavailable for some donors at each locus, so association tests used only the typed subset. Cytomegalovirus status was reported to be diagnosed by the classifier with high specificity and sensitivity in both the original and validation cohorts. Compared with equally common non-associated chains, HLA-associated TCR beta chains in a later analysis were more clonally expanded and had lower generation probabilities. Some IMGT-functional V segments, including TRBV6-2 and TRBV6-3, could not be told apart with the 87-base-pair reads, so those segments were excluded. Most TCR sequences were seen in very few donors, while some public TCRs were found in many individuals. Presence/absence analyses assumed roughly uniform sequencing depth across donors, an assumption that may not hold. Broadly in line with IMGT annotations, most TCR beta V segments showed up in productive rearrangements about 87% or about 30% of the time in an earlier analysis of several hundred of the donors. A later genetic analysis reported fewer N-insertions in productive TCRs among donors in an Asian-associated ancestry cluster than the 666-donor mean. The sequencing pipeline was judged likely to have produced a cluster of highly shared sequence variants as a technical artifact. The study listed approximately 150 TCR beta chains as associated with cytomegalovirus. According to a later analysis, parvovirus B19, influenza, CMV and Epstein-Barr virus appeared linked to several top co-occurrence clusters. Because counts were too low, roughly 16 rarely observed V segments, including chromosome 9 orphons, were excluded from the earlier analysis of around 640 of the donors. Correlated functional status among segregating V segments might reflect linkage disequilibrium, but an unknown experimental factor could not be ruled out. Assigning TCR associations to individual alleles was difficult when HLA alleles, especially DR and DQ, strongly co-occurred. At a false discovery rate of 0.05, a later analysis linked 15,000 to 20,000 TCR beta sequences to specific HLA alleles. In a later analysis, most CMV-associated TCR beta chains were found to appear HLA-restricted, with HLA associations seemingly driven largely by CMV exposure. A further reported finding was that TCR beta sequences accurately predicted the HLA-A and HLA-B alleles for most subjects in the first cohort. In vitro tests confirmed that a few of the cytomegalovirus-associated TCR beta chains recognize cytomegalovirus antigens. Only TCR beta chains were sequenced in this cohort, and the absence of alpha or paired-chain data limited detectable features. In a later genetic analysis, a missense DCLRE1C variant was associated with V-gene and J-gene trimming of TCR beta chains, and the association was replicated in an independent cohort. A later analysis found that TCR association rates varied across HLA loci, with DRB1 alleles showing the most associated TCRs and HLA-C alleles the fewest. For the cohort, immune exposure information was limited to CMV serostatus.

The cysteine opens and the phenylalanine closes a CDR3 of 16 amino acids. Kept here is only the CDR3 DNA, which spans 48 bases and is read in frame from base 1. Per the germline V gene, ENHRY is the CDR1 and SYGVKD is the CDR2. V and J are trimmed by 0 bases and 2 bases, and the gene matches miss 2 bases of the junction. The cohort comprised 666 healthy bone marrow donors. Cohort members were all nominally healthy when sampled, although unrecorded immune exposures were likely present. The donor tested CMV seropositive, placing the donor among the approximately 290 seropositive members of the cohort. A peripheral blood sample was provided by each donor, and peripheral blood mononuclear cells were used for TCR beta sequencing. The Qiagen DNeasy Blood Extraction Kit was used to extract genomic DNA from the blood cell samples. Library creation used the immunoSEQ multiplex PCR assay. The multiplex PCR relied on a mix of 60 forward primers for TCR Vbeta segments and 13 reverse primers for TCR Jbeta segments. The CDR3 region of rearranged TCR beta genes was amplified from genomic DNA with a multiplex PCR assay. Amplified TCR beta libraries were sequenced as 87-base-pair reads on the Illumina HiSeq System. The authors' analysis ran thus. Across the roughly 670 repertoires, a later analysis counted some 81 million unique TCR beta chains, roughly 11 million of which were shared by at least two donors. Raw reads were error-corrected and collapsed into unique sequences with a nearest-neighbor algorithm that merged closely related sequences to remove PCR and sequencing errors. Alignment of CDR3 sequences to IMGT reference sequences was used to assign V, D and J gene segments. For a sequence to be retained, at least a six-nucleotide match to both a V gene segment and a J gene segment was required. Rearrangements were called productive when the CDR3 lacked stop codons and stayed in frame with V and J; all others were non-productive. CDR3 was defined according to IMGT convention as the region running from the second conserved V-encoded cysteine to the conserved J-encoded phenylalanine. Sequences without an unambiguous match to a single V gene segment were excluded from the earlier analysis of about 600 of the donors. An earlier analysis of several hundred of the donors called V segments functional above 56.7% productive rearrangements and segregating when the between-donor standard deviation exceeded 5%. To diagnose cytomegalovirus status from the catalog of TCR beta chain sequences, a statistical classification framework was built. In a later analysis, TCR nucleotide sequences were compared against IMGT/GENE-DB human TR gene sequences so that V and J genes could be assigned. In a later analysis, CDR3 sequences and most-parsimonious VDJ recombination scenarios were assigned using the TCRdist pipeline. In a later analysis, each TCR beta chain was defined by its CDR3 amino acid sequence together with its V-gene family, and reads lacking a unique V-gene family were excluded. As a way to deal with suspected cross-contamination and a sequencing artifact, a later analysis dropped hundreds of nucleotide sequences that were highly shared and had low generation probability. A later analysis calculated a clonal expansion index for each public chain from normalized within-repertoire ranks of inferred template counts. In a later analysis, generation probabilities were computed with a VDJ recombination model fitted to out-of-frame rearrangements, and the resulting probabilities were checked against IGoR. Hypergeometric tests were used in a later analysis to score TCR-TCR, TCR-HLA and TCR-CMV co-occurrence, with a repertoire-size bias correction applied to the TCR pairs. In a later analysis, false discovery rates were estimated by permuting HLA or CMV assignments 20 times. A later analysis grouped co-occurring TCRs with DBSCAN, adding TCRdist sequence similarity when clustering within HLA-allele-positive subsets. Co-occurrence clustering excluded repertoires with fewer than 30,000 or more than 120,000 public chains, plus five with anomalous nucleotide sharing. This is the immuneACCESS table as TCRdb keeps it, with only in-frame sequences that have V and J called. A part of the clones is gone; compared with another copy, unresolved V genes explain less than half, and the rest is unexplained. That table gives V, J and clone size, and the DNA gave D and trimming. The sample yields a few hundred thousand clones; about three quarters were counted once. In total, the top ten clones hold about 2.5% of the sample.

In the case of this clone: It lacks a known antigen. Per-base qualities were not stored, and no clone one base away is much larger.

The sequence is built from TRBV10-3 and TRBJ2-5, and 11 junctional nucleotides match TRBD1. The sample taken for sequencing was PBMCs. The clonotype was recovered from a woman aged 55-75 years in good health and CMV-seropositive. This receptor carries the CDR3 CAISESGTGGQETQYF. Here is the DNA: TGTGCCATCAGTGAGTCGGGGACAGGGGGGCAAGAGACCCAGTACTTC.